One TCR beta chain is described in this entry. Antigen unknown. This sample was included in a study of monozygotic twins with inflammatory bowel disease. TCRdb re-analyzed the 5' RACE reads; it lists each CDR3 protein once, without DNA. The sample holds 190,000 or so distinct CDR3 sequences. The CDR3 is made up of 15 amino acids. Notes on the study in general: Evidence did not back any single strong signal or clonotype linked to IBD.

The chain carries TRBV12-3 or TRBV12-4 and TRBJ1-2; the D call from TCRdb, TRBD1, cannot be confirmed without DNA. The sequence derives from a human donor with ulcerative colitis or Crohn's disease, or a healthy co-twin of an affected twin (not recorded which). Sequenced material: blood. The CDR3: CASSLGVQGAEGYTF.